Sequencing of this TCR beta chain was carried out in a study of control samples from healthy donors and cancer patients. Clones were read by immunoSEQ multiplex PCR, and TCRdb kept only the in-frame ones, dropping some. This sample has approximately 100,000 clones, with around nine tenths found just once. This CDR3 region has 16 residues. V was trimmed by 5 bases and J by 4 bases, leaving 19 bases between them. Germline V gene sequence: CDR1 KGHDR, CDR2 SFDVKD. The V and J genes are TRBV24-1 and TRBJ1-2, with a weak D call TRBD1 (6 bases). What was sequenced was blood. This clonotype was obtained from a human donor in good health. The donor label of this sample is uncertain. CDR3 region: CATSVTGTQRPYGYTF. In nucleotides, the CDR3 is TGTGCCACCAGTGTAACAGGGACCCAAAGACCCTATGGCTACACCTTC.